The clone carrying this T cell receptor (beta chain) has only a few counts. The target antigen is unknown. TCRdb called the 5' RACE reads again in MiXCR, with one record for every CDR3 protein. In the table there are about 190,000 distinct CDR3 sequences, around 15% of which are singletons. These data come from a study of identical twins. Study findings and constraints: Twins showed weaker excess sharing in their beta out-of-frame sequences.

Losses at the gene ends were 8 bases for V and 7 bases for J; bases not matched to a gene: 2. From germline, CDR1 is ENHRY and CDR2 SYGVKD. The CDR3 runs 12 residues. These data were also reused for a study on T cells expressing NK-cell markers.

The TCR originated in a woman aged 18 to 35 in good health. The V gene is TRBV10-3, the J gene TRBJ2-7, with 13 positions matching TRBD2. Sequencing was done on a sample of CD8+ T cells sorted from blood. CDR3 in amino acids: CAILGLAGEQYF. DNA of the CDR3: TGTGCCATCTTGGGACTAGCGGGGGAGCAGTACTTC.